One sample yielded the 8 T cell receptor beta chains listed below, sequenced in a study of beta chain features in type 1 diabetes. Reverse transcribing all isolated RNA meant expressed TCRB transcripts were sequenced. Sequencing used immunoSEQ multiplex PCR; TCRdb keeps in-frame clones, though not all of them. Among around 260,000 clones listed, 24% were seen once. Study results and limitations: TCRB CDR3s were moderately but significantly shorter in Type 1 diabetes patients in all four CD4+ subsets.

What these receptors recognize is not known. What was sequenced was naive CD4+ T cells from blood. Every receptor here comes from a woman aged 25 to 45 with type 1 diabetes.

J is TRBJ2-5 and V is TRBV25-1; D possibly corresponds to TRBD1 (5 bases). V dropped 5 bases and J dropped 5 bases, with 15 bases sitting between them. The CDR3 runs to 14 residues. The germline V gene encodes CDR1 MGHDK and CDR2 SYGVNS. For the CDR3, the DNA is TGTGCCAGCAGTAAACCACGGTGGGGCGAGACCCAGTACTTC. It codes for CASSKPRWGETQYF.

This clone has more than one count but fewer than ten. The genes are TRBV18 and TRBJ2-1; the match to TRBD2 covers 8 bases. CDR1 is KGHSH, CDR2 LQKENI, per germline. Trimming took 7 bases from V and 7 from J; bases not matched to a gene: 6. The CDR3 contains 13 residues. As DNA, the CDR3 is TGTGCCAGCTTCAGCGGGAGTAATAATGAGCAGTTCTTC. Its protein is CASFSGSNNEQFF.

The sample holds one count of this clone. The chain has TRBV23-1 and TRBJ1-5; D possibly corresponds to TRBD1 (6 bases). TRBV23-1 is classed as an ORF, of uncertain function. V dropped 4 bases and J dropped 0 bases, with 16 bases sitting between them. This CDR3 has 17 amino acids. CDR3 sequence (DNA): TGCGCCAGCAGTCGACCAGGGGCGCGGTATAGCAATCAGCCCCAGCATTTT. It specifies CASSRPGARYSNQPQHF.

This clone was observed a handful of times. The V gene is TRBV27, the J gene TRBJ2-3; TRBD2 matches 10 bases. Per germline, CDR1 MNHEY and CDR2 SMNVEV (reference sequence). This CDR3 contains 15 residues. The V segment lost 6 bases and the J segment 6 bases; nucleotides outside the gene matches: 9. The CDR3 DNA sequence: TGTGCCAGCAGCCCACTAGCGGGAATAGGTGATACGCAGTATTTT. This gives the protein CASSPLAGIGDTQYF.

The chain is built from TRBV27 and TRBJ1-5; 11 positions match TRBD1. The CDR3 loop spans 18 amino acids. Unmatched junction bases numbered 12, after V lost 5 bases and J lost 3 bases. Germline V gives CDR1 MNHEY, CDR2 SMNVEV (reference sequence). The CDR3 here is CASSPDPRDRGDNQPQHF. As DNA, the CDR3 is TGTGCCAGCAGTCCCGACCCCCGGGACAGGGGGGACAATCAGCCCCAGCATTTT.

The chain recombines TRBV27 with TRBJ1-1; the D gene is possibly TRBD1 (6 bases). Germline values: CDR1 MNHEY, CDR2 SMNVEV (reference sequence). V shed 8 bases and J shed 2 bases, with 12 bases lying between them. CDR3 length: 13 residues. CDR3 nucleotides: TGTGCCAGCGGATACAGGGATAACACTGAAGCTTTCTTT. Its protein is CASGYRDNTEAFF.

V usage is TRBV19 and J usage is TRBJ1-2; perhaps TRBD1 as D (5 bases). This CDR3 region has 14 residues. In germline, CDR1 is LNHDA, CDR2 SQIVND (reference sequence). The ends were cut back, 2 bases at V and 2 bases at J, with 9 bases in the middle. CDR3 nucleotide sequence: TGTGCCAGTAGTATAATTGCAGGGAACTATGGCTACACCTTC. Its protein is CASSIIAGNYGYTF. Filled out from reference TRBV19 and TRBJ1-2, the complete variable domain reads DGGITQSPKYLFRKEGQNVTLSCEQNLNHDAMYWYRQDPGQGLRLIYYSQIVNDFQKGDIAEGYSVSREKKESFPLTVTSAQKNPTAFYLCASSIIAGNYGYTFGSGTRLTVV.

There are a few counts of this clone. CDR3 region: CASSGTSGRHDEQFF. DNA for the CDR3: TGTGCCAGCAGCGGGACTAGCGGGAGACACGATGAGCAGTTCTTC. The chain carries TRBV9 and TRBJ2-1; 13 positions agree with TRBD2. From germline, CDR1 is SGDLS and CDR2 YYNGEE. The V segment lost 3 bases and the J segment 8 bases; nucleotides outside the gene matches: 5. The CDR3 is 15 residues long. The full variable domain, completed using reference TRBV9 and TRBJ2-1, is DSGVTQTPKHLITATGQRVTLRCSPRSGDLSVYWYQQSLDQGLQFLIQYYNGEERAKGNILERFSAQQFPDLHSELNLSSLELGDSALYFCASSGTSGRHDEQFFGPGTRLTVL.